This TCR beta chain was recorded in a study of tumor and adjacent non-tumor tissue in lung cancer. TCRbeta libraries were built with three rounds of nested PCR, modified from ARM-PCR. TCRdb re-called the multiplex PCR reads with MiXCR, one entry per CDR3 protein. In the table there are fewer than 90,000 distinct CDR3 sequences, around 76% of which are singletons. Study-level results: Shorter survival was associated with higher TCR diversity in tumors. Significantly higher TCR diversity was found in tumor than normal lung.

Per the germline V gene, CDR1 is SGHNT and CDR2 is YYREEE (reference sequence). This CDR3 contains 16 residues. V lost 5 bases, J lost 5 bases, and 23 bases lay in between. A remark on this clonotype: As yet, its antigen is unknown.

This sample's RNA came from whole unsorted tissue. Distant lung tissue was collected more than 3 cm away from the tumor edge. Newly diagnosed lung cancer patients had thoracic surgery in China, August–late 2014, without prior chemotherapy. Sequencing was done on a sample of distant non-tumor lung tissue. The sequence derives from a woman aged 45-65 years with non-small cell lung cancer. This chain connects TRBV5-4 to TRBJ2-7; D possibly corresponds to TRBD2 (6 bases). For the CDR3, the DNA is TGTGCCAGCAGACACCGGGGGAGAAAGGGGATCAACGAGCAGTACTTC. Translating gives CASRHRGRKGINEQYF. Full variable domain (missing parts from reference TRBV5-4 and TRBJ2-7): ETGVTQSPTHLIKTRGQQVTLRCSSQSGHNTVSWYQQALGQGPQFIFQYYREEENGRGNFPPRFSGLQFPNYSSELNVNALELDDSALYLCASRHRGRKGINEQYFGPGTRLTVT.